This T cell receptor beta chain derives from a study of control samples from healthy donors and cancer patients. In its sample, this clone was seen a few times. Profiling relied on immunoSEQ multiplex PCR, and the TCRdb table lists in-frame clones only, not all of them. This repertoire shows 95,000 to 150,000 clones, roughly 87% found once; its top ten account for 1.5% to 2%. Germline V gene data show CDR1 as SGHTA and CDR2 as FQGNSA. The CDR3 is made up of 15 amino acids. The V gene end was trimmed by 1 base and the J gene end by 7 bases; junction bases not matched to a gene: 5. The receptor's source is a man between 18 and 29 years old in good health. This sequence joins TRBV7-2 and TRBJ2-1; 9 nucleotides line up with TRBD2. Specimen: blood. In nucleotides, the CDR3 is TGTGCCAGCAGCTTAGTAGCGGGAGAAGTTAATGAGCAGTTCTTC. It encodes CASSLVAGEVNEQFF.